What follows is one T cell receptor beta chain and its context. Its antigen remains unidentified. Generated by immunoSEQ multiplex PCR, the TCRdb table keeps only in-frame clones and is missing some. The data hold 70,000 to 80,000 clones, with 81% observed a single time. The entry originates in a study of OX40 agonist ivuxolimab in advanced cancers. The overall study: Administration of intravenous ivuxolimab to patients occurred every 2 weeks at 0.01 to 10 mg/kg.

Study observations and caveats: In the 0.1 to 3.0 mg/kg range, CD4+ and CD8+ blood T cells had expanded clonally by week 6. Individuals who were partial responders at 0.1-3.0 mg/kg had clonal expansion that ranked among the lowest.

This receptor was identified in an adult with an advanced solid tumor such as melanoma, head and neck, liver or kidney cancer. The specimen comprised CD4+ or CD8+ T cells sorted from blood, sampled in a trial of the OX40 agonist ivuxolimab.

As DNA, the CDR3 is TGCGCCAGCAGCCCTCGACTAGCGCGGTTGGAGACCCAGTACTTC. It translates to CASSPRLARLETQYF. This sequence joins TRBV4-3 and TRBJ2-5, with 8 positions matching TRBD2. V lost 4 bases, J lost 5 bases, and 9 bases stayed unmatched. The CDR3 extends over 15 amino acids. CDR1 and CDR2 (germline): LGHNA, YSLEER.